What follows is one TCR beta chain and its context. The data stem from a study of blood T cell repertoires in COVID-19. Only in-frame clones appear in the TCRdb table, and some are missing; sequencing was by immunoSEQ multiplex PCR. The sample shows around 190,000 clones, 80% to 90% of them seen only once. This CDR3 is 11 amino acids long. The germline CDR1 and CDR2 sequences are SGHVS and FNYEAQ. Trimming pared 5 bases from V and 10 bases from J, leaving 8 bases between. This TCR derives from a man between 40 and 49 years old who had recovered from COVID-19. The gene calls are TRBV7-6 and TRBJ2-2; D unclear. Specimen: PBMCs or T cells enriched from blood (not recorded which). The CDR3 DNA reads TGTGCCAGCAGCAGCAGACAGGAGCTGTTTTTT. It specifies CASSSRQELFF.